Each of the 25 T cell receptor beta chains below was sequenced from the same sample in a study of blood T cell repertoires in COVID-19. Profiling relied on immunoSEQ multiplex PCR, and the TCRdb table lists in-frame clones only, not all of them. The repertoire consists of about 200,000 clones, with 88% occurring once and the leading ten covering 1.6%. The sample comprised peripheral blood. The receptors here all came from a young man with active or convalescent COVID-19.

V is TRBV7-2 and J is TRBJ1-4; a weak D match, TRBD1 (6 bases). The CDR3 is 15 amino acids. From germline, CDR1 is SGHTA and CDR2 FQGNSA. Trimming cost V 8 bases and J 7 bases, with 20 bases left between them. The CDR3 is CASGRLGARGEKLFF. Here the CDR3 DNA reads TGTGCCAGCGGACGTCTGGGGGCAAGGGGTGAAAAACTGTTTTTT.

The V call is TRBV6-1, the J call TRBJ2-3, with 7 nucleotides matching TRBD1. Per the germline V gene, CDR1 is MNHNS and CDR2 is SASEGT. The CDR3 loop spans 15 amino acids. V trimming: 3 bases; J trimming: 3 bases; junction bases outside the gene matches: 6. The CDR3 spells CASSDHRGGTDTQYF. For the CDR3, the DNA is TGTGCCAGCAGTGACCACAGGGGTGGGACAGATACGCAGTATTTT.

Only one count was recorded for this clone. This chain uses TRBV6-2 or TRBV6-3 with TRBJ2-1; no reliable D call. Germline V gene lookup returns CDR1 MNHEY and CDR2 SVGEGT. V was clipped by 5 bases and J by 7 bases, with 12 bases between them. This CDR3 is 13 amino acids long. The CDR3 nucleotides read TGTGCCAGCAGTCCAAGAAGTCGGAATGAGCAGTTCTTC. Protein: CASSPRSRNEQFF.

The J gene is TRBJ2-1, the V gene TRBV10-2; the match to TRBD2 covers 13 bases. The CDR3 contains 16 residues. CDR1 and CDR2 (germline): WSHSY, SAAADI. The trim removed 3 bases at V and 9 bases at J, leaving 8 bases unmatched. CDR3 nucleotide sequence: TGCGCCAGCAGTGACCATGGGACTAGCGGGATCCCTGAGCAGTTCTTC. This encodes CASSDHGTSGIPEQFF.

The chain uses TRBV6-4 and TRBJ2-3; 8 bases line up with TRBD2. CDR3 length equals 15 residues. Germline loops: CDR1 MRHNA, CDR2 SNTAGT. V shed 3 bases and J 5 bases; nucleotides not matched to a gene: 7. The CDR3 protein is CASSELLAVLDTQYF. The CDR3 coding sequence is TGTGCCAGCAGTGAGTTACTAGCGGTATTAGATACGCAGTATTTT.

CDR3 sequence reads: CASSLGGEMDGDQPQHF. The CDR3 DNA is TGTGCCAGCAGCTTAGGGGGGGAGATGGACGGCGATCAGCCCCAGCATTTT. The V gene is TRBV7-9, the J gene TRBJ1-5; a possible D gene is TRBD1 (5 bases). The CDR3 contains 17 residues. Between the trimmed V and J ends, which lost 1 base and 5 bases, there was a span of 18 bases. Germline CDR1 and CDR2: SEHNR and FQNEAQ (reference sequence).

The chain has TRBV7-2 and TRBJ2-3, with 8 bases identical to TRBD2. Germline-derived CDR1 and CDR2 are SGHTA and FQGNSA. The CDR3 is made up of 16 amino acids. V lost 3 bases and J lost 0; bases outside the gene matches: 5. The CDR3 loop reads CASSLTSDPSTDTQYF. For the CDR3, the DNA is TGTGCCAGCAGCTTGACTAGCGACCCTAGCACAGATACGCAGTATTTT.

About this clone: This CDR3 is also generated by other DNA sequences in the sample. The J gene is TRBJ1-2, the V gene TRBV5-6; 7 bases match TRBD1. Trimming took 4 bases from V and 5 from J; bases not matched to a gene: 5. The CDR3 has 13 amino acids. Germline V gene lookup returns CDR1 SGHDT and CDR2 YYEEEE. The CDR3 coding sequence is TGTGCCAGCAGCCTGGGACAGAATTATGGCTACACCTTC. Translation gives CASSLGQNYGYTF.

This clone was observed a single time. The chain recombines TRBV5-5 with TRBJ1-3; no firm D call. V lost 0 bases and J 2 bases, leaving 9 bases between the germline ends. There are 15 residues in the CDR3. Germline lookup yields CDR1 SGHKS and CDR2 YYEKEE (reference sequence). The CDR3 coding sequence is TGTGCCAGCAGCTTGGTGGCCTTCCCTGGAAACACCATATATTTT. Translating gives CASSLVAFPGNTIYF.

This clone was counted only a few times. The CDR3 DNA is TGTGCCAGCAGCCACGAAACCGGGAGGAGCTCCTACAATGAGCAGTTCTTC. Protein: CASSHETGRSSYNEQFF. The gene calls are TRBV7-6 and TRBJ2-1, with 7 bases identical to TRBD2. V lost 5 bases to trimming and J lost 0 bases; unmatched junction nucleotides: 10. The CDR3 length is 17 residues. Germline CDR1 reads SGHVS; CDR2 reads FNYEAQ. Variable domain in full (rest from reference TRBV7-6 and TRBJ2-1): GAGVSQSPRYKVTKRGQDVALRCDPISGHVSLYWYRQALGQGPEFLTYFNYEAQQDKSGLPNDRFSAERPEGSISTLTIQRTEQRDSAMYRCASSHETGRSSYNEQFFGPGTRLTVL.

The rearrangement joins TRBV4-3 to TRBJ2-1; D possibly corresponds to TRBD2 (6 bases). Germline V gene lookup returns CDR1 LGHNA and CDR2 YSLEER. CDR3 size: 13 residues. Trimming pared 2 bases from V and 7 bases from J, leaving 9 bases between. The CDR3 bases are TGCGCCAGCAGCCAAACTAGCTCGAATGAGCAGTTCTTC. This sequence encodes CASSQTSSNEQFF.

The CDR3 coding sequence is TGTGCCAGCAGCCCCGGGACAGGGACTAACTATGGCTACACCTTC. Amino acids: CASSPGTGTNYGYTF. The V gene is TRBV11-2, the J gene TRBJ1-2, with 9 nucleotides matching TRBD1. CDR3 length equals 15 residues. The V gene's germline CDR1 is SGHAT and CDR2 FQNNGV. After removal of 5 bases from V and 0 bases from J, the junction contained 4 bases not matched to a gene.

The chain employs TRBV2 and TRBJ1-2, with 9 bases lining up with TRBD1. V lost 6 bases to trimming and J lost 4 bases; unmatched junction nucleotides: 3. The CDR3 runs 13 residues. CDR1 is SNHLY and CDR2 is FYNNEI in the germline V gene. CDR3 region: CASRGQGSYGYTF. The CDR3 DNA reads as TGTGCCAGCAGAGGACAGGGGAGCTATGGCTACACCTTC.

CDR3 DNA sequence: TGTGCCAGCAGCGGGGATGTACAGGTCTCTCTCGAGCAGTACTTC. It specifies CASSGDVQVSLEQYF. V is TRBV5-5 and J is TRBJ2-7; a weak D match, TRBD1 (5 bases). CDR3 length: 15 amino acids. V shed 4 bases and J shed 6 bases, with 20 bases lying between them. Germline CDR1 and CDR2: SGHKS and YYEKEE (reference sequence).

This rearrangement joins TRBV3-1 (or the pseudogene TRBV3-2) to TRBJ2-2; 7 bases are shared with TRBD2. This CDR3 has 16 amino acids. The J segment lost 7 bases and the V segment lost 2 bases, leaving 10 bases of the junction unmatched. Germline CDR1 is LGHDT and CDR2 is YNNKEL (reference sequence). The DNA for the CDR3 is TGTGCCAGCAGCCAATTTCACGCCCGGGGGGACGGGGAGCTGTTTTTT. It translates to CASSQFHARGDGELFF.

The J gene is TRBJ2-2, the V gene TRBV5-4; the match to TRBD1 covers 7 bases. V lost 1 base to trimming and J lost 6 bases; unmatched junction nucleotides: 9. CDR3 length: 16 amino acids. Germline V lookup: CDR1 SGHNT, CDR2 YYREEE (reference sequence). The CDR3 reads CASSLKSGQPPGELFF. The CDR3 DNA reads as TGTGCCAGCAGCTTGAAATCGGGACAGCCCCCCGGGGAGCTGTTTTTT.

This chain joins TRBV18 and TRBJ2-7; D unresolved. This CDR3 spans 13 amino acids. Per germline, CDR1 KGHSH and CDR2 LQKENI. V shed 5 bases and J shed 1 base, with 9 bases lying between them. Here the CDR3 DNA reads TGTGCCAGCTCAACGGGTGTATCCTACGAGCAGTACTTC. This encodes CASSTGVSYEQYF. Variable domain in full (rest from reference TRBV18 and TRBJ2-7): NAGVMQNPRHLVRRRGQEARLRCSPMKGHSHVYWYRQLPEEGLKFMVYLQKENIIDESGMPKERFSAEFPKEGPSILRIQQVVRGDSAAYFCASSTGVSYEQYFGPGTRLTVT.

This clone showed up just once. This CDR3 is CASSPTRTGVYEQYF. In nucleotides, the CDR3 is TGTGCCAGCAGCCCCACGAGGACAGGGGTCTACGAGCAGTACTTC. The chain is built from TRBV6-5 and TRBJ2-7; TRBD1 matches 9 bases. The CDR3 loop spans 15 amino acids. CDR1 and CDR2 (germline): MNHEY, SVGAGI. V lost 6 bases and J lost 3; bases outside the gene matches: 9.

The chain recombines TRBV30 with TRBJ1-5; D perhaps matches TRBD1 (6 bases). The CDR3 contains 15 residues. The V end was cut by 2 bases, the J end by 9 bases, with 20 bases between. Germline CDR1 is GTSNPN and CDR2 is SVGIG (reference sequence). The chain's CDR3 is CAWSNVGARGAPQHF. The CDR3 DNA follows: TGTGCCTGGAGTAACGTTGGGGCCCGGGGGGCGCCCCAGCATTTT.

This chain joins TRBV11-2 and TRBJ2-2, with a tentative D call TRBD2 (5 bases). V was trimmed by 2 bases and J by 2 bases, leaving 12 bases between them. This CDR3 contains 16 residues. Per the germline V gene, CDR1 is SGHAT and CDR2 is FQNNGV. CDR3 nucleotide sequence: TGTGCCAGCAGCTTAAGGACCGAGGGAAACACCGGGGAGCTGTTTTTT. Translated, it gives CASSLRTEGNTGELFF.

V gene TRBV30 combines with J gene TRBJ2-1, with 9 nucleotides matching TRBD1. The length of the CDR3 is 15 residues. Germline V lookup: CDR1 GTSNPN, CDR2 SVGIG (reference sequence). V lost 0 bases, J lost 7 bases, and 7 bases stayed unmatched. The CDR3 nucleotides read TGTGCCTGGAGTGTACGTAGGACAGGGGAGAATGAGCAGTTCTTC. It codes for CAWSVRRTGENEQFF.

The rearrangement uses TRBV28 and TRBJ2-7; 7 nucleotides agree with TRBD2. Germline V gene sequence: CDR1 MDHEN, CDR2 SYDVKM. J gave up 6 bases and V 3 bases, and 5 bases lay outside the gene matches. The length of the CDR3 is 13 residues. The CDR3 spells CASSFGGGGEQYF. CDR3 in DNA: TGTGCCAGCAGTTTTGGCGGGGGAGGCGAGCAGTACTTC.

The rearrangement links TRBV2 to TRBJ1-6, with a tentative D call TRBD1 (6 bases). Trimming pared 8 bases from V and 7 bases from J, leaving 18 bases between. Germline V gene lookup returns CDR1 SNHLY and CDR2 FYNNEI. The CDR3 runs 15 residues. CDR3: CASGSDRRGNSPLHF. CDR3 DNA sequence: TGTGCCAGCGGATCGGACAGAAGGGGGAATTCACCCCTCCACTTT.

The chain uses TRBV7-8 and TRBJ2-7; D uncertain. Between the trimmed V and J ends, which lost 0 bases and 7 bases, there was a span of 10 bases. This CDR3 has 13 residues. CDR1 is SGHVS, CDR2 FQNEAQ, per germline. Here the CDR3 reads CASSLATTTEQYF. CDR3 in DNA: TGTGCCAGCAGCTTAGCAACCACTACAGAGCAGTACTTC.

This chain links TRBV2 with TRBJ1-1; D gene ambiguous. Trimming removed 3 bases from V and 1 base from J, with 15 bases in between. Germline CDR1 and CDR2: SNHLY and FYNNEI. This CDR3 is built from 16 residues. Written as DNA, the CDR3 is TGTGCCAGCAGTGACCCGGGGATAAAGGGGAACACTGAAGCTTTCTTT. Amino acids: CASSDPGIKGNTEAFF.